This T cell receptor (beta chain) originates from a study of blood T cell repertoires in COVID-19. Study-wide background: Specimens from acute and convalescent COVID-19 originated in the United States, Italy and Spain.

Source study methods: Amplifying reference gene primers gave estimates of nucleated cell counts. Clones were sequenced by immunoSEQ multiplex PCR, and TCRdb holds only the in-frame ones, with some missing. That table is the source of V, J and clone size, and D and trimming were worked out from the DNA. This table has almost 50,000 clones, about four fifths appearing once. Germline CDR1 and CDR2: LNHDA and SQIVND (reference sequence). The CDR3 totals 16 residues. V gave up 8 bases and J gave up 0 bases, with 17 bases separating them. The chain has TRBV19 and TRBJ2-1; D perhaps matches TRBD2 (6 bases). The sequence came from a man between 50 and 59 years old with acute or convalescent COVID-19. Sequenced input: peripheral blood. The CDR3 DNA reads as TGTGCCAGTTCTCCTCGGGACTCTTACTCCTACAATGAGCAGTTCTTC. Protein product: CASSPRDSYSYNEQFF.